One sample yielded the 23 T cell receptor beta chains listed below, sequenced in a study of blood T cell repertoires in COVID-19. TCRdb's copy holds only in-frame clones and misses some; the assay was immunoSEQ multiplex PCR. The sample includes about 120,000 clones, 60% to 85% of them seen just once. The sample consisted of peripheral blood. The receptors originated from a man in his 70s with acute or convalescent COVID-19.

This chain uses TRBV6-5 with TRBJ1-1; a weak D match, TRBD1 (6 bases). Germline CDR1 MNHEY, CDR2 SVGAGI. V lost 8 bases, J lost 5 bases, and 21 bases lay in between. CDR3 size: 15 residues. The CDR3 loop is CASGSTGGADTEAFF. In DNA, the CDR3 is TGTGCCAGCGGAAGTACGGGGGGCGCGGATACTGAAGCTTTCTTT.

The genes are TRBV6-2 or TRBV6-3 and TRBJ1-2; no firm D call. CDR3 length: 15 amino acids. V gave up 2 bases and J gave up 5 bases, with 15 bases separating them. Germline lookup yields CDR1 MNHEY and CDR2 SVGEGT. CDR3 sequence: CASSYVSIPGYGYTF. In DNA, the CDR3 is TGTGCCAGCAGTTACGTGTCCATACCCGGTTATGGCTACACCTTC.

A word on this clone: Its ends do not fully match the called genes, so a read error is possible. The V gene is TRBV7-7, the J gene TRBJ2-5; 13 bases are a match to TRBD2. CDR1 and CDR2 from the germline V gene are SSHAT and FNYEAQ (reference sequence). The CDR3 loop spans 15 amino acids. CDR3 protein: CASSLTSGGKETQYF. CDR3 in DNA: TGTGCTAGCAGCCTGACTAGCGGGGGGAAAGAGACCCAGTACTTC.

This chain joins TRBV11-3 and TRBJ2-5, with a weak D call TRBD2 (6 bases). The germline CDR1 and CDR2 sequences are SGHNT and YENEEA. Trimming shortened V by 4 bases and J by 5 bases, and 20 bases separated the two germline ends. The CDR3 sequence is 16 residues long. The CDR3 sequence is CASSSRGRGNWETQYF. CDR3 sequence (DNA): TGTGCCAGCAGCTCGAGAGGACGGGGGAACTGGGAGACCCAGTACTTC.

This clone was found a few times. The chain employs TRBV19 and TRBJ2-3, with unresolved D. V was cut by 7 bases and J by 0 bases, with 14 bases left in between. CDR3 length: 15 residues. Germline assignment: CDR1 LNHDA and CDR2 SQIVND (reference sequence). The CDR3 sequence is CASTQDSSSTDTQYF. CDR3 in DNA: TGTGCCAGTACCCAAGACTCGTCTAGCACAGATACGCAGTATTTT.

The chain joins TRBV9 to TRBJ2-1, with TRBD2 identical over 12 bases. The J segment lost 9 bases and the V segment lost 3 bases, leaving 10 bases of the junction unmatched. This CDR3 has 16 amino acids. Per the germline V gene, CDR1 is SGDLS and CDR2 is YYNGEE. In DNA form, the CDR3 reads TGTGCCAGCAGCGCCGGTCTAGCGGGGGGGCCTCTTGAGCAGTTCTTC. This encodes CASSAGLAGGPLEQFF.

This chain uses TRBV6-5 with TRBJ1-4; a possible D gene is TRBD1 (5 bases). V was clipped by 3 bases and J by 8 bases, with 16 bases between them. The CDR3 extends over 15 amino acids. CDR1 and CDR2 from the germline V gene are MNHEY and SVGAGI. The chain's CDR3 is CASSYSPTVNEKLFF. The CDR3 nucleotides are TGTGCCAGCAGTTATTCCCCGACAGTTAACGAAAAACTGTTTTTT.

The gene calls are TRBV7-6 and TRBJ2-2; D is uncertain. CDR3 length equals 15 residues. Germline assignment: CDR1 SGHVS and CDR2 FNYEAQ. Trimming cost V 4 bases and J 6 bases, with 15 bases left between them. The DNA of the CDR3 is TGTGCCAGCAGCTCCCAGACTTCATCCCCCGGGGAGCTGTTTTTT. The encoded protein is CASSSQTSSPGELFF.

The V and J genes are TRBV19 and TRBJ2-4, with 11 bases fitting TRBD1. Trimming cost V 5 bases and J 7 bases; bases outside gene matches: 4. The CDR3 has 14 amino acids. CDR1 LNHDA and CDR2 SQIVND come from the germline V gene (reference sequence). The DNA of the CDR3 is TGTGCCAGTAGTGCCGGGACAGGGGGGAACATTCAGTACTTC. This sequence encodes CASSAGTGGNIQYF.

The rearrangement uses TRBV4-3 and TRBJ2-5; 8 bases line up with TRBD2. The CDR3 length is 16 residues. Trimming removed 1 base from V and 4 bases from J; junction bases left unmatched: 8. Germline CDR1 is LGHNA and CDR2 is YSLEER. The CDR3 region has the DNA TGCGCCAGCAGCCAAGGCGGGGGGTTGGACGGAGAGACCCAGTACTTC. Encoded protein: CASSQGGGLDGETQYF.

CDR3 nucleotide sequence: TGTGCCAGCAGACCTACGAGGGGGTCTAACACTGAAGCTTTCTTT. Translated, it gives CASRPTRGSNTEAFF. The chain combines TRBV27 with TRBJ1-1; D is possibly TRBD1 (6 bases). Per germline, CDR1 MNHEY and CDR2 SMNVEV (reference sequence). Trimming cost V 6 bases and J 2 bases, with 16 bases left between them. CDR3 length: 15 amino acids.

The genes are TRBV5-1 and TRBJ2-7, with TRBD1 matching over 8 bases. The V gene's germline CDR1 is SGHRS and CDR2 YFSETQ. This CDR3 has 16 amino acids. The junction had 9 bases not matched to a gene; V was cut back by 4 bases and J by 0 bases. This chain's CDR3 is CASSLQPGQVSYEQYF. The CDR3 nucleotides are TGCGCCAGCAGCCTACAACCGGGACAGGTCTCCTACGAGCAGTACTTC.

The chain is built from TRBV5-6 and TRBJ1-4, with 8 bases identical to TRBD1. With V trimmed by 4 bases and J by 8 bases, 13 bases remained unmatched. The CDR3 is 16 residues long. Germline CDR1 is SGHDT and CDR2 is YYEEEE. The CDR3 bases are TGTGCCAGCAGCCTGGGGCCCGGGACAGGTGCGGAAAAACTGTTTTTT. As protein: CASSLGPGTGAEKLFF.

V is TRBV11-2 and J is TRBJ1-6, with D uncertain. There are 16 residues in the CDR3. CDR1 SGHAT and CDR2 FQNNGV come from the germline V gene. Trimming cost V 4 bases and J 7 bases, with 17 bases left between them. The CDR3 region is CASSSSWVLGNSPLHF. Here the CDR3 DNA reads TGTGCCAGCAGCTCTAGCTGGGTTTTGGGAAATTCACCCCTCCACTTT.

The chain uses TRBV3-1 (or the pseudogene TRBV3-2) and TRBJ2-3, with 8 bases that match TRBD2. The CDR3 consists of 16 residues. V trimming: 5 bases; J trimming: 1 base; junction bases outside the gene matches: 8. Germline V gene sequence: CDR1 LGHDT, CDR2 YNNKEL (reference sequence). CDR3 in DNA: TGTGCCAGCAGCACACAGGCGGGGGGCGGCACAGATACGCAGTATTTT. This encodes CASSTQAGGGTDTQYF.

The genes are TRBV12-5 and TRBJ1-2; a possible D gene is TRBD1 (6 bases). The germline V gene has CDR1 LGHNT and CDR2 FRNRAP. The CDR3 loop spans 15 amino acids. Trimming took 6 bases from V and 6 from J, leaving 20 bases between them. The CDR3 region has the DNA TGTGCTAGTGGAAGACCAGGGACAAAAGGAGATGGCTACACCTTC. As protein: CASGRPGTKGDGYTF.

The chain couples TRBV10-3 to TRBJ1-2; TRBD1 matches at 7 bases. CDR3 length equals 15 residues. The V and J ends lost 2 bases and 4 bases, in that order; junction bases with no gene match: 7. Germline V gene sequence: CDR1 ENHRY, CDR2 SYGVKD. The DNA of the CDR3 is TGTGCCATCAGTGAGCAGGGGGTAGGGGGCTATGGCTACACCTTC. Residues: CAISEQGVGGYGYTF.

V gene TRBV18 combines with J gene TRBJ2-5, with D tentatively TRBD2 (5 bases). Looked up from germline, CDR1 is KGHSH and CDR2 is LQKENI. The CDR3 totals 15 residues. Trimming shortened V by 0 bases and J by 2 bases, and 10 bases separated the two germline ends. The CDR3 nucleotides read TGTGCCAGCTCACCACCTGAGGGCATTCAAGAGACCCAGTACTTC. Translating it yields CASSPPEGIQETQYF.

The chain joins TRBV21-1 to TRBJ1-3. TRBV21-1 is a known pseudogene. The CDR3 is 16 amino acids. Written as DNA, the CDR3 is TGTGCCAGCGTGCCGGGACTGATAGTCTCTGGAAACACCATATATTTT. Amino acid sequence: CASVPGLIVSGNTIYF.

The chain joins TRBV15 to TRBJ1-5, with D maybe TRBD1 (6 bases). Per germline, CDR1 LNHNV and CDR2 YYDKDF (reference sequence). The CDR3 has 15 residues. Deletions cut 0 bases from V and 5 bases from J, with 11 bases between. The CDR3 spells CATSREQGGHQPQHF. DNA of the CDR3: TGTGCCACCAGCAGAGAACAGGGTGGTCATCAGCCCCAGCATTTT.

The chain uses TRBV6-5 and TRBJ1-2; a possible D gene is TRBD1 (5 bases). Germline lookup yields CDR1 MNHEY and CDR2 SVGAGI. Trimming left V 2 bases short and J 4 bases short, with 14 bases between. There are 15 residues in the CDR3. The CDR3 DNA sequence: TGTGCCAGCAGTTACCGGTTCCGTCAGGGCTATGGCTACACCTTC. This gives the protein CASSYRFRQGYGYTF.

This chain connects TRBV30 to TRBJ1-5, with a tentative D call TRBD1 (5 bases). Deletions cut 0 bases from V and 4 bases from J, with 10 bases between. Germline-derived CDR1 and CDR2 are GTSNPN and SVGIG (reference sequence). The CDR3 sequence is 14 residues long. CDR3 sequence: CAWSVAGLNQPQHF. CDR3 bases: TGTGCCTGGAGTGTAGCAGGGTTGAATCAGCCCCAGCATTTT.

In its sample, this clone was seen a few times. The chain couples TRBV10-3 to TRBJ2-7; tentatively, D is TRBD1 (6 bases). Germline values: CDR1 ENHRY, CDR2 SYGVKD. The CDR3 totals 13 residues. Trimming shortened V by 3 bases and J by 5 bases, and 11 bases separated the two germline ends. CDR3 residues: CAISDQGRHEQYF. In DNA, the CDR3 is TGTGCCATCAGTGACCAGGGGCGGCACGAGCAGTACTTC.